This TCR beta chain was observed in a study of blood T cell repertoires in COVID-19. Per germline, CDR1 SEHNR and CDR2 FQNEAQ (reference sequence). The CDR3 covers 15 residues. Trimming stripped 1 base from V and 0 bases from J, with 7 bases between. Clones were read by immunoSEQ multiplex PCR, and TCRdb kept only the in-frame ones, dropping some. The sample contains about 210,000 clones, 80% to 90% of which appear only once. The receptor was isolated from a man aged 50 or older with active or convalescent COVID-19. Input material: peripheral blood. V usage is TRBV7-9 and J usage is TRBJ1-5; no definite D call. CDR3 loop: CASSLGGLSNQPQHF. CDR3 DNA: TGTGCCAGCAGCTTAGGAGGACTTAGCAATCAGCCCCAGCATTTT.